Presented here are 17 T cell receptor delta chains from one specimen sequenced in a study of γδ T cells in repeated Plasmodium falciparum infection. Flow sorting of PBMC yielded separate Vgamma9/Vdelta2+ and Vdelta2-negative gammadelta T cell populations for bulk repertoire analysis. With CATT, TCRdb re-called clones from the multiplex PCR reads. The sample lists tens of thousands of delta-chain clones, about 1.5% seen once, with just under 9% in the top ten. Sequenced: gamma-delta T cells from blood. These receptors originate from a pool of human donors (malaria-infected and uninfected, not separated).

This clone was counted between two and nine times. The TCRdb record carries a much larger clone's protein, which differs from this DNA's translation at residue 16; a read error is the likely cause, and the protein listed here is the DNA translation. The CDR3 coding sequence is TGTGCTCTTGGGGAGCACGACCCGCGTACTGGGGTTCACCCGTACGCCGATAAACTCATCTTT. Protein sequence: CALGEHDPRTGVHPYADKLIF. The rearrangement uses TRDV1 and TRDJ1; 7 bases match TRDD3. J was trimmed by 3 bases and V by 3 bases; bases with no gene match: 25. Germline V gene lookup returns CDR1 TSWWSYY and CDR2 QGS. This CDR3 comprises 21 residues.

This clone was recorded many times. This chain connects TRDV3 to TRDJ1; the match to TRDD3 covers 7 bases. TCRdb is silent on the J gene; assignment here came from matching the DNA to germline. Unmatched junction bases numbered 23, after V lost 1 base and J lost 0 bases. There are 20 residues in the CDR3. Germline CDR1 is TVYSNPD and CDR2 is GDNSRS (reference sequence). CDR3 DNA: TGTGCCTTTACAGATGGGGACACCGGGGATAAGACGTTGTACACCGATAAACTCATCTTT. Encoded protein: CAFTDGDTGDKTLYTDKLIF.

Of note for this clone: A far larger clone lies a single base away; this is likely a read error. V gene TRDV2 was called; the J gene was not; the listed D gene, TRDD3, was not tested against the DNA. This CDR3 has 18 amino acids. The germline gives CDR1 GEAIGNYY, CDR2 EKD. The CDR3 is CACDTLPGGYVQADKLIF. The CDR3 bases are TGTGCCTGTGACACTTTACCTGGGGGATACGTGCAGGCCGATAAACTCATCTTC.

This clone was seen repeatedly, ten times or more. Other nucleotide sequences from this sample produce the same CDR3. The rearrangement uses TRDV1 and TRDJ1, with D possibly TRDD3 on 5 matching bases. The CDR3 has 15 amino acids. The V gene lost 0 bases and the J gene lost 5 bases, with 13 bases spanning the gap. Per the germline V gene, CDR1 is TSWWSYY and CDR2 is QGS. The chain's CDR3 is CALGELCWGGDKLIF. Written as DNA, the CDR3 is TGTGCTCTTGGGGAACTGTGTTGGGGAGGGGATAAACTCATCTTT.

This clone was seen a few times. The amino acid sequence in TCRdb belongs to a much larger clone and departs from this DNA's translation at residue 14, likely a sequencing read error; the sequence shown is translated from the DNA. This sequence joins TRDV1 and TRDJ1; tentatively, D is TRDD3 (6 bases). TCRdb carries no J gene annotation; the J gene was assigned here by matching the DNA with germline. The germline V gene encodes CDR1 TSWWSYY and CDR2 QGS. There are 22 residues in the CDR3. With 3 bases removed from V and 3 bases from J, the gap between germline ends came to 35 bases. The CDR3 sequence: CALGDGILLPQYWETLPDKLIF. Written as DNA, the CDR3 is TGTGCTCTTGGGGATGGAATCCTTCTGCCGCAGTACTGGGAGACACTACCCGATAAACTCATCTTT.

This clone was seen only a few times. TCRdb shows a much larger clone's protein in place of this DNA's translation, and the two differ at residue 4, likely through a read error; the protein shown is translated from the DNA. The chain recombines TRDV1 with TRDJ1; 13 nucleotides align to TRDD3. CDR1 and CDR2 (germline): TSWWSYY, QGS. The CDR3 covers 21 residues. Here the CDR3 DNA reads TGTGCTCTTGTGGAACTTTCCTACGAAGTACTGGGGGATACGTGTACCGATAAACTCATCTTT. Its protein is CALVELSYEVLGDTCTDKLIF.

This clone was counted many times. This DNA's translation differs at residue 7 from TCRdb's protein, which comes from a much larger clone; a read error is likely, and the protein shown is translated from the DNA. The chain employs TRDV2 and TRDJ1; TRDD3 might be the D (6 bases). Germline CDR1 is GEAIGNYY and CDR2 is EKD. V lost 2 bases and J lost 1, with 7 bases in between. CDR3 length equals 13 residues. This CDR3 is CACDRGCTDKLIF. CDR3 bases: TGTGCCTGTGACAGGGGATGCACCGATAAACTCATCTTT.

Worth noting for this clone: TCRdb attributes to this sequence the protein of a much larger clone, which differs from the DNA translation at residue 13; a read error is likely, and the protein displayed is translated from the DNA. The V gene is TRDV1, the J gene TRDJ1; 8 bases are a match to TRDD3. The CDR3 runs 16 residues. Germline V gives CDR1 TSWWSYY, CDR2 QGS. The CDR3, as DNA: TGTGCTCTTGGGGAAGGTAGGGGATACAACACCGATGAACTCATCTTT. It yields the protein CALGEGRGYNTDELIF.

This clone was observed at least ten times. With only one base between it and a far larger clone, this is likely a read error. Different DNA sequences within this sample yield the same CDR3. The chain recombines TRDV2 with TRDJ1; 12 bases match TRDD3. The J gene, absent from TCRdb, was called here by matching the DNA to germline. Germline V CDR1 and CDR2: GEAIGNYY, EKD. This CDR3 region has 15 residues. The ends lost 3 bases at V and 8 bases at J; junction bases unmatched: 9. DNA of the CDR3: TGTGCCTGTGACCAACTGGGGGATACCCGCGACAAACTCATCTTT. Translation: CACDQLGDTRDKLIF.

This clone was seen a handful of times. TCRdb lists the protein of a much larger clone for this DNA, which differs at residue 16, so this is likely a read error; the protein given here is translated from the DNA itself. V is TRDV1 and J is TRDJ1; 12 bases fit TRDD3. TCRdb lists no J gene, so it was determined here by aligning the DNA to germline. The germline V gene encodes CDR1 TSWWSYY and CDR2 QGS. The CDR3 contains 21 residues. Trimming cost V 0 bases and J 4 bases; bases outside gene matches: 18. CDR3 DNA sequence: TGTGCTCTTGGGGAACTAGGTAGCTTGTCTACTGGGGGATACATCCTCGATAAACTCATCTTT. Encoded protein: CALGELGSLSTGGYILDKLIF.

As for this clone: TCRdb records a much larger clone's protein for this DNA, with a difference at residue 5 that likely arises from a read error; the protein given is the translation of the DNA. The J gene is TRDJ3, the V gene TRDV2; 7 nucleotides agree with TRDD3. The J gene was missing in TCRdb and was found by matching the end of the DNA to germline. Trimming took 3 bases from V and 0 from J; bases not matched to a gene: 4. The length of the CDR3 is 17 residues. Germline V gives CDR1 GEAIGNYY, CDR2 EKD. CDR3 nucleotides: TGTGCCTGTGACGCCGTGGGGGACTCCTGGGACACCCGACAGATGTTTTTC. Translated, it gives CACDAVGDSWDTRQMFF.

About this clone itself: The protein recorded in TCRdb matches a much larger clone and deviates from this DNA's translation at residue 7, suggesting a read error; the protein here is obtained by translating the DNA. The chain couples TRDV1 to TRDJ1; D gene ambiguous. Matching the DNA to germline supplied the J gene, which TCRdb does not give. The CDR3 contains 16 residues. Germline CDR1 reads TSWWSYY; CDR2 reads QGS. V was shortened by 3 bases and J by 2 bases, with 16 bases between the two germline ends. CDR3 region: CALGDPASGHTDKLIF. The CDR3 DNA reads TGTGCTCTTGGGGACCCCGCCTCGGGGCATACCGATAAACTCATCTTT.

This clone was recorded many times. V gene TRDV1 combines with J gene TRDJ1; 9 positions match TRDD3. The J gene was not available in TCRdb and was assigned here by matching the DNA to germline segments. The CDR3 extends over 15 amino acids. V was pared by 3 bases and J by 3 bases, with 5 bases of the junction left unmatched. CDR1 TSWWSYY and CDR2 QGS come from the germline V gene. Here the CDR3 reads CALGEGGYKADKLIF. For the CDR3, the DNA is TGTGCTCTTGGGGAGGGGGGATACAAGGCCGATAAACTCATCTTT.

In the case of this clone: With a far larger clone one base away, a read error is the likely cause. No J gene call was made, and the V gene is TRDV1; whether TRDD3, the table's D call, matches the DNA was not checked. CDR3 size: 19 residues. Germline values: CDR1 TSWWSYY, CDR2 QGS. CDR3 sequence: CALGELYNSDWGYTDKLIF. CDR3 bases: TGTGCTCTTGGGGAACTTTATAACTCGGACTGGGGGTACACCGATAAACTCATCTTC.

This clone has only a few counts. A far bigger clonotype differs at one base, so this is likely a read error. Additional DNA sequences in this sample encode the identical CDR3. CDR3 in DNA: TGTGCTCTTGGGCTTTTTACTGGGGGATACGGCCATTCGTACACCGATAAGCTCATCTTT. Translating it yields CALGLFTGGYGHSYTDKLIF. The V gene is listed as TRDV1; no J gene was called; no DNA check was done on the table's D call, TRDD3. Germline V gene lookup returns CDR1 TSWWSYY and CDR2 QGS. This CDR3 region has 20 residues.

This clone was counted a few times. TCRdb has a much larger clone's protein, which differs at residue 9 from the translation of this DNA, likely because of a read error; what is shown is the protein translated from the DNA. V and J are TRDV2 and TRDJ1; 9 nucleotides match TRDD3. Matching the DNA to germline supplied the J gene, which TCRdb does not give. Germline loops: CDR1 GEAIGNYY, CDR2 EKD. V dropped 2 bases and J dropped 0; count of bases not matched to a gene: 6. The CDR3 has 16 residues. For the CDR3, the DNA is TGTGCCTGTGACAAACTGGGGGAGCTATACACCGATAAACTCATCTTT. This encodes CACDKLGELYTDKLIF.

About this clone itself: The TCRdb record carries a much larger clone's protein, which differs from this DNA's translation at residue 12; a read error is the likely cause, and the protein listed here is the DNA translation. The rearrangement joins TRDV1 to TRDJ1; 12 nucleotides line up with TRDD3. As TCRdb names no J gene, one was assigned here on the basis of a DNA match to germline. The CDR3 runs to 22 residues. CDR1 TSWWSYY and CDR2 QGS come from the germline V gene. J gave up 3 bases and V 5 bases, and 25 bases lay outside the gene matches. The CDR3 region is CALGTSGGELRCWGIRADKLIF. The DNA of the CDR3 is TGTGCTCTTGGGACAAGTGGGGGGGAATTACGGTGCTGGGGGATACGGGCCGATAAACTCATCTTT.